Shown below are 9 T cell receptor beta chains from a single sample sequenced in a study of shared clonotypes between healthy human individuals. It was CD45RO-negative cells, positively selected for CCR7, that made up naive CD8 cells, with terminally differentiated effector memory CD45RA+ cells excluded. Here immunoSEQ multiplex PCR was the method, and the copy in TCRdb shows in-frame clones only, minus some. The table records around 2,000,000 clones, 90% to 95% of them present only once. Sample: naive CD8+ T cells from PBMCs. The receptors here all came from a man aged 18 to 29 in good health. Some clones in this sample may be carry-over from other donors' samples.

The rearrangement links TRBV27 to TRBJ2-1, with 11 bases lining up with TRBD2. The germline gives CDR1 MNHEY, CDR2 SMNVEV (reference sequence). This CDR3 has 15 amino acids. Germline trimming cut 6 bases from V and 5 bases from J; bases unmatched to any gene: 6. The CDR3 nucleotides read TGTGCCAGCAGCCCACTAGCGGGAGTTCACAATGAGCAGTTCTTC. It yields the protein CASSPLAGVHNEQFF.

The chain combines TRBV7-9 with TRBJ1-2; 10 bases align to TRBD1. Germline V gene data show CDR1 as SEHNR and CDR2 as FQNEAQ (reference sequence). The length of the CDR3 is 19 residues. Losses at the gene ends were 5 bases for V and 8 bases for J; bases not matched to a gene: 23. The CDR3 region is CASSPPTVSGQGGFHGYTF. DNA for the CDR3: TGTGCCAGCAGCCCCCCTACAGTATCCGGACAGGGGGGTTTTCACGGCTACACCTTC.

The V gene is TRBV4-1, the J gene TRBJ2-3; unclear D gene. CDR3 length: 15 residues. Germline V CDR1 and CDR2: MGHRA, YSYEKL. V lost 0 bases and J 7 bases, leaving 14 bases between the germline ends. CDR3 DNA: TGCGCCAGCAGCCAAGATAGAACCGCGACGAATACGCAGTATTTT. Protein product: CASSQDRTATNTQYF.

V and J are TRBV7-9 and TRBJ2-7, with 7 nucleotides matching TRBD1. Germline CDR1 is SEHNR and CDR2 is FQNEAQ (reference sequence). The V segment lost 6 bases and the J segment 2 bases; nucleotides outside the gene matches: 7. The CDR3 covers 14 residues. This CDR3 reads CASRGGASPYEQYF. The CDR3 DNA follows: TGTGCCAGCAGAGGGGGCGCTTCCCCCTACGAGCAGTACTTC.

This chain links TRBV4-3 with TRBJ2-1; 9 positions match TRBD2. V dropped 2 bases and J dropped 8; count of bases not matched to a gene: 7. CDR1 is LGHNA and CDR2 is YSLEER in the germline V gene. This CDR3 spans 15 amino acids. This chain's CDR3 is CASSQYSGSGDEQFF. Here the CDR3 DNA reads TGCGCCAGCAGCCAATATAGCGGGAGCGGTGATGAGCAGTTCTTC.

With regard to this clone: Other DNA sequences of this sample code for an identical CDR3. V usage is TRBV11-2 and J usage is TRBJ2-7; no clear D. Trimming shortened V by 11 bases and J by 4 bases, and 12 bases separated the two germline ends. Germline CDR1 is SGHAT and CDR2 is FQNNGV. The CDR3 sequence is 11 residues long. The CDR3 DNA reads TGTGCCTCTTCCTCAGGTTACGAGCAGTACTTC. Translating it yields CASSSGYEQYF.

Of note for this clone: The junction and the germline gene differ at one end; a read error may be behind it. The CDR3 protein is CASSLGNGYRALF. The DNA of the CDR3 is TGCGCCAGCAGCTTGGGAAACGGGTACAGGGCCCTCTTC. V is TRBV5-1 and J is TRBJ2-7; a weak D match, TRBD1 (6 bases). The V gene's germline CDR1 is SGHRS and CDR2 YFSETQ. This CDR3 spans 13 amino acids.

CDR3 bases: TGCGCCAGCAGCTCTGGCAGGGGGCGCGAGCAGTACTTC. It is translated as CASSSGRGREQYF. The chain joins TRBV5-1 to TRBJ2-7, with 8 bases lining up with TRBD1. This CDR3 contains 13 residues. V lost 3 bases, J lost 6 bases, and 5 bases stayed unmatched. Germline V CDR1 and CDR2: SGHRS, YFSETQ.

The CDR3 DNA is TGTGCCAGCAGCCCTGGGGCTAGCGGGGGATACTACAATGAGCAGTTCTTC. Amino acid sequence: CASSPGASGGYYNEQFF. The chain links TRBV9 to TRBJ2-1; the match to TRBD2 covers 10 bases. CDR3 size: 17 residues. Germline trimming cut 4 bases from V and 3 bases from J; bases unmatched to any gene: 10. Germline assignment: CDR1 SGDLS and CDR2 YYNGEE.